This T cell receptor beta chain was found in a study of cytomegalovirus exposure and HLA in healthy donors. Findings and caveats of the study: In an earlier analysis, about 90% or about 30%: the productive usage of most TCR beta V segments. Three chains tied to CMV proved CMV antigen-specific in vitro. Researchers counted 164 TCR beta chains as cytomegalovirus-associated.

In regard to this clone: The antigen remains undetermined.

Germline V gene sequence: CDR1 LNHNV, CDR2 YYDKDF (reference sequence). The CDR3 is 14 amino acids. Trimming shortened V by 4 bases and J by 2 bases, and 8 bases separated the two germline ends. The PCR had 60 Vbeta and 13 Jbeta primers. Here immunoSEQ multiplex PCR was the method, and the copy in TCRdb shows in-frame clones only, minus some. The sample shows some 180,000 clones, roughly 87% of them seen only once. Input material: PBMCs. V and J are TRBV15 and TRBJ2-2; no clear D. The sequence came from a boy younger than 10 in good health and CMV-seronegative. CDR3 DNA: TGTGCCACCAGCAAAATCCTAAACACCGGGGAGCTGTTTTTT. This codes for CATSKILNTGELFF.